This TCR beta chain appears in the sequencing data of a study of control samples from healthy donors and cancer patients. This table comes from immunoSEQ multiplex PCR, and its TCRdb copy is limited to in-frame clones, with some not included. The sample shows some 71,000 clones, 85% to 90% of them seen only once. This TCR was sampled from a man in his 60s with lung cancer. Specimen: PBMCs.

The CDR3 reads CASHDGITFSNQPQHF. CDR3 nucleotide sequence: TGTGCCAGCCACGACGGGATCACATTTAGCAATCAGCCCCAGCATTTT. The rearrangement uses TRBV28 and TRBJ1-5; D gene ambiguous. The ends were cut back, 8 bases at V and 0 bases at J, with 17 bases in the middle. CDR3 size: 16 residues. The germline CDR1 and CDR2 sequences are MDHEN and SYDVKM. Combining the CDR3 with reference TRBV28 and TRBJ1-5 gives the whole variable domain DVKVTQSSRYLVKRTGEKVFLECVQDMDHENMFWYRQDPGLGLRLIYFSYDVKMKEKGDIPEGYSVSREKKERFSLILESASTNQTSMYLCASHDGITFSNQPQHFGDGTRLSIL.